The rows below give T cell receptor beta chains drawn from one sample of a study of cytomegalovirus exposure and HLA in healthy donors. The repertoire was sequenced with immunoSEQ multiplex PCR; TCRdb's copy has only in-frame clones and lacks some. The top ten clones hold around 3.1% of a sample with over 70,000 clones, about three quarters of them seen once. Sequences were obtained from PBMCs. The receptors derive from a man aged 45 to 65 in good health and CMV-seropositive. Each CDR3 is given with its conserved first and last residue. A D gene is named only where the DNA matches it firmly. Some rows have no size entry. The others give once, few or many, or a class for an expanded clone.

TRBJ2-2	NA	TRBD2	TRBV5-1	CASSFWLAGDTGELFF	TGCGCCAGCAGCTTTTGGCTAGCGGGGGACACCGGGGAGCTGTTTTTT
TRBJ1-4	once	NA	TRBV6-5	CASSSTEGHEKLFF	TGTGCCAGCAGTTCGACAGAAGGTCATGAAAAACTGTTTTTT
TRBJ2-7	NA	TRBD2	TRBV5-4	CASSSELAGVTYEQYF	TGTGCCAGCAGCAGCGAACTAGCGGGGGTTACCTACGAGCAGTACTTC
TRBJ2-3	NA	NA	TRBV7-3	CASSPWAHSDTQYF	TGTGCCAGCAGCCCCTGGGCCCACTCGGATACGCAGTATTTT
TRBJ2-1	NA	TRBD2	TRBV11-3	CASSLVLAGGGEQFF	TGTGCCAGCAGCTTAGTACTAGCGGGAGGGGGTGAGCAGTTCTTC
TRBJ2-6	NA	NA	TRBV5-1	CASSFTTSSGANGLTF	TGCGCCAGCAGCTTCACAACTAGCTCTGGGGCCAACGGCCTGACTTTC
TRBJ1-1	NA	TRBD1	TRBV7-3	CASSPDRTNFGSTEAFF	TGTGCCAGCAGCCCGGACAGGACCAACTTTGGGAGCACTGAAGCTTTCTTT
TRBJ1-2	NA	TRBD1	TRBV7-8	CASSHRSGTGNYGYTF	TGTGCCAGCAGCCACCGATCCGGGACAGGCAACTATGGCTACACCTTC
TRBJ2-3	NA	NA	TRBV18	CASSPLTSVTDTQYF	TGTGCCAGCTCACCACTGACTAGTGTGACAGATACGCAGTATTTT
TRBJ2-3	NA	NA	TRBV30	CACPGENTDTQYF	TGTGCCTGCCCGGGGGAGAACACAGATACGCAGTATTTT
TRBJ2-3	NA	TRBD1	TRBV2	CASTKDRGSDTQYF	TGTGCCAGCACGAAAGACAGGGGTAGTGATACGCAGTATTTT
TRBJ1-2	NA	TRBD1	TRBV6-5	CASDREVAYGYTF	TGTGCCAGCGACAGGGAGGTAGCCTATGGCTACACCTTC
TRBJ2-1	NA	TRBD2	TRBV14	CASSHQLARSSYNEQFF	TGTGCCAGCAGCCACCAACTAGCGCGGTCTTCCTACAATGAGCAGTTCTTC
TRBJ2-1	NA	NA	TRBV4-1	CASSQLGYNEQFF	TGCGCCAGCAGCCAACTCGGGTACAATGAGCAGTTCTTC
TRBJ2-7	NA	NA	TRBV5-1	CASSPDNYEQYF	TGCGCCAGCAGCCCCGACAACTACGAGCAGTACTTC
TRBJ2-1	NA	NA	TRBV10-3	CAISASGEQFF	TGTGCCATCAGTGCGTCCGGTGAGCAGTTCTTC
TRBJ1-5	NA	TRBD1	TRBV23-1	CAKWTGVNEPQHF	TGCGCCAAGTGGACAGGGGTGAATGAGCCCCAGCATTTT
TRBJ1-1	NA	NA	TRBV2	CASSLKSSRSLGNTEAFF	TGTGCCAGCAGCCTGAAAAGTTCGAGGTCCCTGGGGAACACTGAAGCTTTCTTT
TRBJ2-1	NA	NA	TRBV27	CASSKDSSSSYNEQFF	TGTGCCAGCAGTAAGGACTCATCTAGCTCCTACAATGAGCAGTTCTTC
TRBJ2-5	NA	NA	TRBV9	CASSVDPVYQETQYF	TGTGCCAGCAGCGTAGATCCGGTATACCAAGAGACCCAGTACTTC
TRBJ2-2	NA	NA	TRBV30	CAWTQMNTGELFF	TGTGCCTGGACCCAGATGAACACCGGGGAGCTGTTTTTT
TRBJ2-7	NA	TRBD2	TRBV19	CASRVGTSVSYEQYF	TGTGCCAGTAGAGTGGGGACTAGCGTCTCCTACGAGCAGTACTTC
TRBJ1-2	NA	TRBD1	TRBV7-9	CSSSTLTGIDYGYTF	TGTTCCAGCAGCACCCTGACAGGGATCGACTATGGCTACACCTTC
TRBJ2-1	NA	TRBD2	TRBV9	CASSSLAGGPDEQFF	TGTGCCAGCAGCTCACTAGCGGGAGGGCCAGATGAGCAGTTCTTC
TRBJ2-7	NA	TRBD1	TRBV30	CAWAGQGAYEQYF	TGTGCCTGGGCGGGACAGGGGGCCTACGAGCAGTACTTC
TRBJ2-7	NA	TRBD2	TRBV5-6	CASRSGTSGYEQYF	TGTGCCAGCAGGTCCGGGACTAGCGGATACGAGCAGTACTTC
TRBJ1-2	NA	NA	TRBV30	CAQNGEETYGYTF	TGTGCCCAAAATGGGGAGGAGACCTATGGCTACACCTTC
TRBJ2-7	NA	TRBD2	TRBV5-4	CASSLAGGLAAFSYEQYF	TGTGCCAGCAGCTTGGCGGGGGGACTAGCGGCATTCTCCTACGAGCAGTACTTC
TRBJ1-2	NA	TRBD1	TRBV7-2	CASSPDRAIYGYTF	TGTGCCAGCAGCCCCGACAGGGCCATCTATGGCTACACCTTC
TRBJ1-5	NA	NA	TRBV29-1	CSVAGDNNQPQHF	TGCAGCGTTGCAGGGGACAACAATCAGCCCCAGCATTTT
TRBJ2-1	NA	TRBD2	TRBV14	CASSQTSGRALGGSYNEQFF	TGTGCCAGCAGCCAAACTAGCGGGAGGGCTCTTGGGGGCTCCTACAATGAGCAGTTCTTC
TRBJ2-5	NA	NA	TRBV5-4	CASSLKLAGRSSQYF	TGTGCCAGCAGCTTGAAACTCGCAGGTCGGTCTTCCCAGTACTTC
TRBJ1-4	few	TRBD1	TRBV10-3	CAIRDTGQNEKLFF	TGTGCCATCAGGGACACGGGACAGAATGAAAAACTGTTTTTT
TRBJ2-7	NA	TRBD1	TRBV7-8	CASSSDTGGTLDYEQYF	TGTGCCAGCAGCTCTGATACAGGGGGCACGTTGGACTACGAGCAGTACTTC
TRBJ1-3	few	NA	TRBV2	CASSKSDRSGNTIYF	TGTGCCAGCAGCAAAAGCGACAGGTCGGGGAACACCATATATTTT
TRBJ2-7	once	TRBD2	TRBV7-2	CASSLSGTPYEQYF	TGTGCCAGCAGCCTTAGCGGGACCCCCTACGAGCAGTACTTC